This T cell receptor beta chain originates from a study of blood T cell repertoires in COVID-19. Overall study: Spain, Italy and the United States supplied samples that represented acute and convalescent COVID-19.

This CDR3 comprises 17 residues. As to this clone: One end of the junction does not line up with germline, which may come from a read error.

Study processing details: Reference gene primer amplification yielded estimated nucleated cell counts. Only in-frame clones appear in the TCRdb table, and some are missing; sequencing was by immunoSEQ multiplex PCR. The V and J calls and clone size were taken over from that table, and D and trimming were inferred from the DNA. The sample records 70,000 to 85,000 clones, 65% to 85% being singletons. This sequence was found in an elderly man with active or convalescent COVID-19. Material: peripheral blood. This sequence joins TRBV23-1 and TRBJ2-1; 13 nucleotides agree with TRBD2. TRBV23-1 is an ORF, and what it does is uncertain. CDR3 bases: TGCGCCAGCACTCAAATGGTCACTAGCGGGGGGGGAGATGAGCAGTTCTTC. It codes for CASTQMVTSGGGDEQFF.